Reported below is one TCR beta chain. This record belongs to a study of blood T cell repertoires in COVID-19. Study details: Specimens from acute and convalescent COVID-19 originated in the United States, Italy and Spain. PBMCs, B-cell-depleted T cells, or T cells were the source of the cDNA or gDNA that made up the material.

CDR3 length equals 15 residues. Looked up from germline, CDR1 is ENHRY and CDR2 is SYGVKD. Trimming pared 2 bases from V and 1 base from J, leaving 10 bases between. Original processing notes: Amplification with reference gene primers provided the estimates of nucleated cell counts. The table came from immunoSEQ multiplex PCR; TCRdb's copy has only in-frame clones and leaves some out. Clone size and the V and J calls come from that table; the DNA yielded D and trimming. The sample lists about 200,000 clones; 82% were seen once. Seattle's enrolled individuals joined amid active infection and were then monitored longitudinally.

The sample consisted of peripheral blood. The TCR sequence derives from a woman older than 75 with COVID-19, enrolled during active disease. This chain links TRBV10-3 with TRBJ2-3, with D perhaps matching TRBD2 (6 bases). The CDR3 loop is CAISEPTRGTDTQYF. DNA for the CDR3: TGTGCCATCAGTGAGCCGACTAGGGGCACAGATACGCAGTATTTT.